The next 24 T cell receptor beta chains were all read from a single sample in a study of identical twins. TCRdb re-analysed the 5' RACE reads in MiXCR, keeping a single row per CDR3 protein. The data hold roughly 690,000 distinct CDR3 sequences, with less than 7% observed a single time. Sequencing used naive T cells sorted from blood. Every receptor here comes from a man aged 18 to 29 in good health.

This clonotype has ten or more counts. The chain combines TRBV5-1 with TRBJ2-2; D gene ambiguous. V lost 4 bases and J 1 base, leaving 5 bases between the germline ends. There are 13 residues in the CDR3. The germline gives CDR1 SGHRS, CDR2 YFSETQ. The CDR3: CASSIQNTGELFF. As DNA, the CDR3 is TGCGCCAGCAGCATTCAGAACACCGGGGAGCTGTTTTTT.

This clonotype was counted ten times or more. V is TRBV6-2 or TRBV6-3 and J is TRBJ1-5, with TRBD1 matching over 7 bases. Germline V lookup: CDR1 MNHEY, CDR2 SVGEGT. The V segment lost 4 bases and the J segment 0 bases; nucleotides outside the gene matches: 6. This CDR3 contains 16 residues. The DNA of the CDR3 is TGTGCCAGCAGTTCGACAGGGCCTTATAGCAATCAGCCCCAGCATTTT. It specifies CASSSTGPYSNQPQHF.

This clonotype showed up many times. The chain combines TRBV27 with TRBJ2-7, with D unclear. V was pared by 6 bases and J by 4 bases, with 13 bases between. The CDR3 is 13 residues long. CDR1 and CDR2 from the germline V gene are MNHEY and SMNVEV (reference sequence). The CDR3 region has the DNA TGTGCCAGCAGCTCCGACACGCCATACGAGCAGTACTTC. It encodes CASSSDTPYEQYF.

This clonotype was seen ten or more times. The V and J genes are TRBV7-9 and TRBJ2-7, with D perhaps TRBD2 (5 bases). Trimming cost V 5 bases and J 5 bases, with 16 bases left between them. The CDR3 covers 14 residues. The germline CDR1 and CDR2 sequences are SEHNR and FQNEAQ (reference sequence). The CDR3 is CASSEIGGPNEQYF. The CDR3, as DNA: TGTGCCAGCAGCGAAATCGGAGGCCCCAACGAGCAGTACTTC.

In its sample, this clonotype was seen a few times. The chain carries TRBV27 and TRBJ2-2; D call uncertain. CDR1 MNHEY and CDR2 SMNVEV come from the germline V gene (reference sequence). The CDR3 covers 13 residues. V was shortened by 6 bases and J by 0 bases, with 5 bases between the two germline ends. CDR3 protein: CASRPTNTGELFF. The CDR3 DNA is TGTGCCAGCAGACCCACGAACACCGGGGAGCTGTTTTTT.

The chain carries TRBV18 and TRBJ2-7; D is unclear. V was pared by 3 bases and J by 3 bases, with 12 bases between. The CDR3 has 14 amino acids. Germline loops: CDR1 KGHSH, CDR2 LQKENI. The CDR3 sequence: CASSPSWKSYEQYV. Here the CDR3 DNA reads TGTGCCAGCTCACCTTCCTGGAAAAGCTACGAGCAGTACGTC.

Ten or more counts support this clonotype. V and J are TRBV20-1 and TRBJ2-5; D unresolved. CDR1 and CDR2 (germline): DFQATT, SNEGSKA (reference sequence). V dropped 3 bases and J dropped 3 bases, with 14 bases sitting between them. This CDR3 comprises 14 residues. CDR3 bases: TGCAGTGCTAGCTCTCAACAGTTAAAAGAGACCCAGTACTTC. The encoded protein is CSASSQQLKETQYF.

This clonotype was observed many times. As DNA, the CDR3 is TGCAGTGCTAGCAATGGGGTCATAGCCAAAAACATTCAGTACTTC. Protein: CSASNGVIAKNIQYF. V gene TRBV20-1 combines with J gene TRBJ2-4; D ambiguous. Trimming removed 3 bases at V and 0 bases at J, with 12 bases between. The CDR3 is 15 amino acids. Germline CDR1 reads DFQATT; CDR2 reads SNEGSKA (reference sequence).

This clonotype was recorded a few times. The chain couples TRBV7-9 to TRBJ2-3; the D gene is possibly TRBD1 (5 bases). The CDR3 spans 14 residues. Trimming cost V 6 bases and J 9 bases, with 19 bases left between them. In germline, CDR1 is SEHNR, CDR2 FQNEAQ (reference sequence). CDR3 sequence: CASRGVPGQLTQYF. The CDR3 DNA sequence: TGTGCCAGCAGAGGAGTTCCAGGGCAATTGACGCAGTATTTT.

In this sample, this clonotype turned up a few times. V is TRBV30 and J is TRBJ1-3, with unresolved D. The CDR3 sequence is 11 residues long. The ends were cut back, 5 bases at V and 9 bases at J, with 11 bases in the middle. Per the germline V gene, CDR1 is GTSNPN and CDR2 is SVGIG (reference sequence). This CDR3 reads CAWSRAGTIYF. CDR3 bases: TGTGCCTGGTCAAGGGCGGGCACCATATATTTT.

This chain uses TRBV24-1 with TRBJ2-3; 10 bases are a match to TRBD1. V dropped 9 bases and J dropped 3; count of bases not matched to a gene: 8. The CDR3 extends over 15 amino acids. The germline CDR1 and CDR2 sequences are KGHDR and SFDVKD. The CDR3 spells CATGLSGQGTDTQYF. CDR3 bases: TGTGCCACCGGACTGTCGGGACAGGGGACAGATACGCAGTATTTT.

The chain carries TRBV5-6 and TRBJ2-1, with D perhaps TRBD1 (5 bases). The CDR3 covers 13 residues. Between the trimmed V and J ends, which lost 4 bases and 9 bases, there was a span of 14 bases. The germline gives CDR1 SGHDT, CDR2 YYEEEE. The CDR3 coding sequence is TGTGCCAGCAGCCCCGTAGGGGTCGCTGAGCAGTTCTTC. Its protein product is CASSPVGVAEQFF.

The chain has TRBV14 and TRBJ1-1; TRBD1 aligns across 7 bases. In germline, CDR1 is SGHDN, CDR2 FVKESK. This CDR3 region has 15 residues. The V segment lost 2 bases and the J segment 1 base; nucleotides outside the gene matches: 4. CDR3 loop: CASSQPGTANTEAFF. The CDR3 region has the DNA TGTGCCAGCAGCCAACCCGGGACAGCGAACACTGAAGCTTTCTTT. Full variable domain (outside the CDR3, taken from reference TRBV14 and TRBJ1-1): EAGVTQFPSHSVIEKGQTVTLRCDPISGHDNLYWYRRVMGKEIKFLLHFVKESKQDESGMPNNRFLAERTGGTYSTLKVQPAELEDSGVYFCASSQPGTANTEAFFGQGTRLTVV.

The table lists this clonotype with many counts. The chain links TRBV10-3 to TRBJ1-4; D gene ambiguous. CDR1 is ENHRY, CDR2 SYGVKD, per germline. The V and J ends lost 6 bases and 0 bases respectively, with 8 bases between them. CDR3 size: 14 residues. CDR3 in DNA: TGTGCCATCAGCCGCACTGCAACTAATGAAAAACTGTTTTTT. Translated, it gives CAISRTATNEKLFF.

The chain joins TRBV29-1 to TRBJ1-1, with 8 bases fitting TRBD1. The CDR3 is made up of 17 amino acids. V was pared by 0 bases and J by 3 bases, with 12 bases of the junction left unmatched. Germline CDR1 and CDR2: SQVTM and ANQGSEA. CDR3 DNA sequence: TGCAGCGTTGAAGATCCCAGGGGGCTCTGGGGCGACACTGAAGCTTTCTTT. Translation gives CSVEDPRGLWGDTEAFF.

The chain is built from TRBV9 and TRBJ2-1; D possibly corresponds to TRBD1 (5 bases). Germline V lookup: CDR1 SGDLS, CDR2 YYNGEE. CDR3 length: 14 amino acids. V lost 0 bases to trimming and J lost 7 bases, with 11 bases between them. The CDR3 nucleotides are TGTGCCAGCAGCGTAGGGCAGGGCTCAAATGAGCAGTTCTTC. Amino acids: CASSVGQGSNEQFF.

This clonotype was detected ten times or more. The J gene is TRBJ2-1, the V gene TRBV12-3 or TRBV12-4, with 9 bases that match TRBD1. The V gene end was trimmed by 5 bases and the J gene end by 9 bases; junction bases not matched to a gene: 8. The CDR3 runs 14 residues. CDR3 in amino acids: CASSNRGRSFEQFF. The DNA for the CDR3 is TGTGCCAGCAGTAACAGGGGGCGGTCGTTTGAGCAGTTCTTC.

This clonotype was recorded many times. The J gene is TRBJ1-5, the V gene TRBV12-3 or TRBV12-4; no clear D. This CDR3 region has 19 residues. V dropped 0 bases and J dropped 1 base, with 19 bases sitting between them. The CDR3, as DNA: TGTGCCAGCAGTTTAGCGTCCTTCTCGGCCCCCGGGAGCAATCAGCCCCAGCATTTT. Residues: CASSLASFSAPGSNQPQHF.

This clonotype showed up many times. The genes are TRBV20-1 and TRBJ2-3; either TRBD1 or TRBD2 may supply D (6 bases each). Germline lookup yields CDR1 DFQATT and CDR2 SNEGSKA (reference sequence). The CDR3 length is 14 residues. V dropped 3 bases and J dropped 0 bases, with 10 bases sitting between them. The CDR3 coding sequence is TGCAGTGCTAGTGGGGGGCCTAGCACAGATACGCAGTATTTT. Translated, it gives CSASGGPSTDTQYF.

This clonotype showed up just a few times. The chain combines TRBV2 with TRBJ2-7, with a weak D call TRBD2 (6 bases). The CDR3 extends over 14 amino acids. V was shortened by 6 bases and J by 0 bases, with 12 bases between the two germline ends. Germline V lookup: CDR1 SNHLY, CDR2 FYNNEI. CDR3 residues: CASRGTWLSYEQYF. In nucleotides, the CDR3 is TGTGCCAGCAGGGGGACTTGGCTCTCCTACGAGCAGTACTTC.

The chain recombines TRBV2 with TRBJ2-3; the D gene is possibly TRBD2 (6 bases). Trimming left V 6 bases short and J 3 bases short, with 16 bases between. Germline CDR1 is SNHLY and CDR2 is FYNNEI. The CDR3 sequence is 15 residues long. CDR3 in DNA: TGTGCCAGCAGGGCAGGGACTGTGTGGACAGATACGCAGTATTTT. Translation gives CASRAGTVWTDTQYF.

This clonotype was seen more than once but under ten times. V is TRBV29-1 and J is TRBJ2-3; 7 nucleotides agree with TRBD1. The CDR3 consists of 14 residues. V was pared by 1 base and J by 8 bases, with 9 bases of the junction left unmatched. Germline V CDR1 and CDR2: SQVTM, ANQGSEA. CDR3 sequence: CSVEAGRGLGTQYF. CDR3 DNA sequence: TGCAGCGTTGAAGCGGGCAGGGGGTTAGGTACGCAGTATTTT.

The CDR3 sequence is CASSLVASGIYYEQYF. CDR3 nucleotide sequence: TGTGCCAGCAGCTTAGTGGCTAGCGGGATTTACTACGAGCAGTACTTC. The chain recombines TRBV7-2 with TRBJ2-7; TRBD2 matches at 9 bases. Germline V gene data show CDR1 as SGHTA and CDR2 as FQGNSA. V trimming: 1 base; J trimming: 3 bases; junction bases outside the gene matches: 7. The CDR3 contains 16 residues.

This clonotype was seen repeatedly, ten times or more. V gene TRBV4-1 combines with J gene TRBJ1-1; unclear D gene. Trimming shortened V by 4 bases and J by 5 bases, and 11 bases separated the two germline ends. Looked up from germline, CDR1 is MGHRA and CDR2 is YSYEKL. The CDR3 is 13 amino acids. DNA for the CDR3: TGCGCCAGCAGCCGAGTGGTCACGACTGAAGCTTTCTTT. Amino acids: CASSRVVTTEAFF.